This record concerns one TCR beta chain sequence. TCRdb keeps only in-frame clones here, not all; method: immunoSEQ multiplex PCR. Among about 51,000 clones, 75% to 95% were seen once, and the ten largest hold 3% to 4%. From germline, CDR1 is SGHRS and CDR2 YFSETQ. The CDR3 covers 15 residues. Trimming removed 1 base from V and 4 bases from J, with 11 bases in between. The data belong to a study of blood T cell repertoires in COVID-19. The sequenced material came from peripheral blood. This chain joins TRBV5-1 and TRBJ2-2; maybe TRBD1 (6 bases). The source is a man aged 50-59 years with acute or convalescent COVID-19. CDR3 residues: CASSLMGAGTGELFF. CDR3 bases: TGCGCCAGCAGCTTGATGGGGGCGGGCACCGGGGAGCTGTTTTTT.